Sequencing of this T cell receptor (beta chain) was carried out in a study of immune reconstitution after stem cell transplant in scleroderma (dated by TCRdb to the late 2010s). Library prep was done by RT-PCR. For sequencing, an Illumina MiSeq was employed. The public reads were reprocessed in TCRdb via fastp at Q25 and MiXCR, keeping in-frame beta chains. Rows matching on CDR3 protein sequence are summarized as one entry with the most common DNA and genes. The sample table lists about 1,800 distinct CDR3 sequences, about 16% of them with a count of one. The ten largest clones capture roughly a third of the sample. CDR1 and CDR2, per the germline V gene, are SGHTA and FQGNSA. The CDR3, from cysteine to phenylalanine, totals 11 residues. CDR3 DNA is the only sequence kept; it has 33 bases, read in frame from the first base. V lost 5 bases and J lost 5 bases; the stretch between them is 4 bases long.

This clonotype is large (0.1 to 1%) in terms of sample share. The clone's antigen remains unknown. One base away there is no much larger clone; base qualities are not given. Recombination joined TRBV7-2 with TRBJ2-1; too little of a D gene remains to name it. This TCR was sampled from a female donor with systemic sclerosis. This specimen was acquired before or after autologous hematopoietic stem cell transplantation (not recorded which). CDR3 sequence: CASSVDNEQFF. The DNA sequence is as follows: TGTGCCAGCAGCGTGGACAATGAGCAGTTCTTC.